Shown below are 5 T cell receptor beta chains from a single sample sequenced in a study of T cells in Graves' hyperthyroidism and ophthalmopathy. TCR beta CDR3 regions were amplified from RNA. The study used the HTBI primer set for a first-round RT-PCR of the TCR CDR3. TCRdb analysed the multiplex PCR reads with MiXCR anew, one entry per CDR3 protein. The sample yields 330,000 or so distinct CDR3 sequences, roughly 18% seen once. Sequencing was carried out using blood. Receptor source: a woman between 40 and 55 years old with Graves' ophthalmopathy.

This clonotype was seen at least ten times. Here the CDR3 reads CASSQGISGSYEQYF. In DNA, the CDR3 is TGTGCCAGCAGCCAAGGGATTAGTGGATCCTACGAGCAGTACTTC. The chain links TRBV3-1 to TRBJ2-7; no clear D gene. The V gene's germline CDR1 is LGHDT and CDR2 YNNKEL (reference sequence). The CDR3 contains 15 residues. Trimming stripped 1 base from V and 1 base from J, with 11 bases between.

Ten or more counts support this clonotype. The chain links TRBV27 to TRBJ2-2; 7 bases line up with TRBD1. From germline, CDR1 is MNHEY and CDR2 SMNVEV (reference sequence). CDR3 length equals 15 residues. V gave up 1 base and J gave up 6 bases; unmatched junction bases: 5. In DNA, the CDR3 is TGTGCCAGCAGTTTATATTGGACAGGTTCCGGGGAGCTGTTTTTT. This gives the protein CASSLYWTGSGELFF.

There are many counts of this clonotype. The chain is built from TRBV19 and TRBJ2-2; 14 bases are a match to TRBD2. CDR1 and CDR2 (germline): LNHDA, SQIVND (reference sequence). The ends lost 3 bases at V and 4 bases at J; junction bases unmatched: 10. There are 19 residues in the CDR3. The CDR3 spells CASSMASGLAGAVTGELFF. The CDR3 DNA reads as TGTGCCAGTAGTATGGCGTCGGGACTAGCGGGAGCAGTCACCGGGGAGCTGTTTTTT.

This clonotype was detected many times. The rearrangement links TRBV20-1 to TRBJ1-2; 7 bases match TRBD1. This CDR3 contains 17 residues. J gave up 5 bases and V 3 bases, and 18 bases lay outside the gene matches. From germline, CDR1 is DFQATT and CDR2 SNEGSKA (reference sequence). CDR3 DNA sequence: TGCAGTGCTAGCCCCCCCGGGGAGGGGGCCACCTTATATGGCTACACCTTC. This gives the protein CSASPPGEGATLYGYTF.

The V call is TRBV6-1, the J call TRBJ1-2; 8 bases fit TRBD1. V lost 8 bases to trimming and J lost 7 bases; unmatched junction nucleotides: 12. The CDR3 has 14 amino acids. The germline CDR1 and CDR2 sequences are MNHNS and SASEGT. This CDR3 is CASGGLQGAAGYTF. The CDR3 nucleotides are TGTGCCAGCGGGGGACTCCAGGGGGCTGCTGGCTACACCTTC.